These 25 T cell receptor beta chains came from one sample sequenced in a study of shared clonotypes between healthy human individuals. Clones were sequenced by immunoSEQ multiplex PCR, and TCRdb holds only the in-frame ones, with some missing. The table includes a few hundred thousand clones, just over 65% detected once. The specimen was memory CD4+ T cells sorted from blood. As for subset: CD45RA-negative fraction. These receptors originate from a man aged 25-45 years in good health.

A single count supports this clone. CDR3 amino acids: CASSSRRQETQYF. DNA for the CDR3: TGTGCCAGCAGCTCTCGACGCCAAGAGACCCAGTACTTC. The rearrangement links TRBV5-4 to TRBJ2-5; D gene uncertain. With 3 bases removed from V and 1 base from J, the gap between germline ends came to 7 bases. This CDR3 comprises 13 residues. Germline V gene data show CDR1 as SGHNT and CDR2 as YYREEE (reference sequence). Combining the CDR3 with reference TRBV5-4 and TRBJ2-5 gives the whole variable domain ETGVTQSPTHLIKTRGQQVTLRCSSQSGHNTVSWYQQALGQGPQFIFQYYREEENGRGNFPPRFSGLQFPNYSSELNVNALELDDSALYLCASSSRRQETQYFGPGTRLLVL.

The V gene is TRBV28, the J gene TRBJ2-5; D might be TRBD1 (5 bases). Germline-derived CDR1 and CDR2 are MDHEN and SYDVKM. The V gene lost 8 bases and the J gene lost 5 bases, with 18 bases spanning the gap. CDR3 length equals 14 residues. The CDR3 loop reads CASLSPGSVETQYF. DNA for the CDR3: TGTGCCAGCCTTTCCCCAGGGTCTGTTGAGACCCAGTACTTC.

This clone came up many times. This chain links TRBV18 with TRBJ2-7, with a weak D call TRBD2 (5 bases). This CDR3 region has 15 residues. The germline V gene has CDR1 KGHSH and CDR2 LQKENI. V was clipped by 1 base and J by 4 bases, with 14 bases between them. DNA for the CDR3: TGTGCCAGCTCACCACAGCATAGTCGGACTTACGAGCAGTACTTC. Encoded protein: CASSPQHSRTYEQYF.

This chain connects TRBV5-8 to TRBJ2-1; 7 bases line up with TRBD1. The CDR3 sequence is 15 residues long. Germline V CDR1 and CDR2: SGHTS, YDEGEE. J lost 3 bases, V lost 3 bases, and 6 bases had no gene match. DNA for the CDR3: TGTGCCAGCAGCTCCGGGACAGCGAACTACAATGAGCAGTTCTTC. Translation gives CASSSGTANYNEQFF.

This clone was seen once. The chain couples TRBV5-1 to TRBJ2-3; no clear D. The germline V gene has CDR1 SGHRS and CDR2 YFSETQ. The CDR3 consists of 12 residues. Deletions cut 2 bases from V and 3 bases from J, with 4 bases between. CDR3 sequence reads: CASSFLTDTQYF. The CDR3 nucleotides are TGCGCCAGCAGCTTTCTGACAGATACGCAGTATTTT.

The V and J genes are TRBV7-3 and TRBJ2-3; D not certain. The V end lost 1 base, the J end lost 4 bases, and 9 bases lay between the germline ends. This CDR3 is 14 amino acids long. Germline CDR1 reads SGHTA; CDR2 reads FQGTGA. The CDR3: CASSLKRAADTQYF. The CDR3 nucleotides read TGTGCCAGCAGCTTAAAAAGGGCTGCAGATACGCAGTATTTT.

CDR3 amino acids: CASSVEIVPGYGYTF. For the CDR3, the DNA is TGTGCCAGCAGCGTAGAGATCGTACCGGGCTATGGCTACACCTTC. The chain combines TRBV9 with TRBJ1-2; D not certain. Germline values: CDR1 SGDLS, CDR2 YYNGEE. V lost 0 bases and J 4 bases, leaving 13 bases between the germline ends. This CDR3 has 15 residues.

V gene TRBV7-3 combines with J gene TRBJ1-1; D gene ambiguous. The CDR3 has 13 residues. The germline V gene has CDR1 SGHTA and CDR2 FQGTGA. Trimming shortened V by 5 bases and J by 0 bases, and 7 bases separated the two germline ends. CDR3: CASSRQMNTEAFF. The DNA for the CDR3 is TGTGCCAGCAGCCGACAAATGAACACTGAAGCTTTCTTT.

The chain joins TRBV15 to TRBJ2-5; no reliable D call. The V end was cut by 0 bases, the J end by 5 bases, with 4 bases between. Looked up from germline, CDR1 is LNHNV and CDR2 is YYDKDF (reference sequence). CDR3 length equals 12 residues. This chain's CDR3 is CATSRDSETQYF. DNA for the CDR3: TGTGCCACCAGCAGAGATTCGGAGACCCAGTACTTC.

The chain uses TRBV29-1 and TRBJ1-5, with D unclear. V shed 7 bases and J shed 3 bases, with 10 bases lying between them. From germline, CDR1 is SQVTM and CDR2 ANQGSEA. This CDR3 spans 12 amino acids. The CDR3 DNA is TGCAGCGCCCGGGTCCCCAATCAGCCCCAGCATTTT. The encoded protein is CSARVPNQPQHF.

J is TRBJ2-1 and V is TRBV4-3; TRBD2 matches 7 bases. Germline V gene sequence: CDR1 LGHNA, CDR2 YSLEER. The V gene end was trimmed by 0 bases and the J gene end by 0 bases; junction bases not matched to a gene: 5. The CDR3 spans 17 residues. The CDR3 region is CASSQEGRTSSYNEQFF. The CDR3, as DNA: TGCGCCAGCAGCCAAGAGGGGAGGACTAGCTCCTACAATGAGCAGTTCTTC.

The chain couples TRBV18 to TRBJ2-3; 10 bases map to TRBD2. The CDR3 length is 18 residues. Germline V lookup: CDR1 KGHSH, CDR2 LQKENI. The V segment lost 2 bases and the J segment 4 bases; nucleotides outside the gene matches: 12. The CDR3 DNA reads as TGTGCCAGCTCACCAATTAGCAGCGGGAGGGCCATTCCAGATACGCAGTATTTT. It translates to CASSPISSGRAIPDTQYF.

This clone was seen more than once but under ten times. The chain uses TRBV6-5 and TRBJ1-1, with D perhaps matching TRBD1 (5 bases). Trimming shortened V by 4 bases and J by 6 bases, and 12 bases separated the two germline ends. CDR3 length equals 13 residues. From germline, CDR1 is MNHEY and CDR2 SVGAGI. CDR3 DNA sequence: TGTGCCAGCAGTTCCCGGGAGGGGCCTGAAGCTTTCTTT. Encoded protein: CASSSREGPEAFF.

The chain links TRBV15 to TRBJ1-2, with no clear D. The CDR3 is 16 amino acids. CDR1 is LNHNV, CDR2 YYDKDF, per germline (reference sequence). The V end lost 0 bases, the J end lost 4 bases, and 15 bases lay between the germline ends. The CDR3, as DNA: TGTGCCACCAGCAGAGATATACGGAAGAACGTCTATGGCTACACCTTC. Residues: CATSRDIRKNVYGYTF.

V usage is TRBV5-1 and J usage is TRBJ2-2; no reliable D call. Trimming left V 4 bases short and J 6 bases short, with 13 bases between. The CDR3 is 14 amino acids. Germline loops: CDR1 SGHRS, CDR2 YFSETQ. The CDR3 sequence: CASSVEPGAGELFF. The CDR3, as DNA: TGCGCCAGCAGCGTGGAGCCTGGGGCCGGGGAGCTGTTTTTT.

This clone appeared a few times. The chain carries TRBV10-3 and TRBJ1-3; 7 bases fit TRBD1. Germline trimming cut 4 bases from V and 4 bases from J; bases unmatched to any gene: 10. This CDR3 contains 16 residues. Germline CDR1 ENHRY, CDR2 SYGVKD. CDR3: CAISVARGRSGNTIYF. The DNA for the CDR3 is TGTGCCATCAGTGTGGCCAGGGGGAGATCGGGAAACACCATATATTTT.

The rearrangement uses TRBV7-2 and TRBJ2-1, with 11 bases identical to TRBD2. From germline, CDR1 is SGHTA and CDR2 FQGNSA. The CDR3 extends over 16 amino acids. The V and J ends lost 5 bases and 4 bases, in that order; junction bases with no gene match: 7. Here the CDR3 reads CASSPPGLAVYNEQFF. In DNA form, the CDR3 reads TGTGCCAGCAGCCCTCCGGGACTAGCGGTTTACAATGAGCAGTTCTTC.

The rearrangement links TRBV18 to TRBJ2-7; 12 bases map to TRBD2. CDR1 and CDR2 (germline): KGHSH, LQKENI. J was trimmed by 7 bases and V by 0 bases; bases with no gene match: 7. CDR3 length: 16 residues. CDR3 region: CASSPPASGRAGEQYF. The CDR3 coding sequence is TGTGCCAGCTCACCACCCGCTAGCGGGAGGGCTGGGGAGCAGTACTTC.

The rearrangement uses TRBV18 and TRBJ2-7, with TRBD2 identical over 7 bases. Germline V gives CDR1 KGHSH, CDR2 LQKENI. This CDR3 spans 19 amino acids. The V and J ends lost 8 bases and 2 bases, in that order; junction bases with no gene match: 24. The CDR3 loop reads CASPRTNGGRGSSAYEQYF. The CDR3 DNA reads TGTGCCAGCCCGAGAACTAACGGCGGGAGAGGGTCGTCGGCCTACGAGCAGTACTTC.

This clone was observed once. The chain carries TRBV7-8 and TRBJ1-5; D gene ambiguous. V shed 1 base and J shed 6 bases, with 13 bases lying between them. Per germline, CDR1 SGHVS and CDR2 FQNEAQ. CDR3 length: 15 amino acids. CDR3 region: CASSLDALSGQPQHF. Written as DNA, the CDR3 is TGTGCCAGCAGCTTAGATGCCTTGAGTGGTCAGCCCCAGCATTTT.

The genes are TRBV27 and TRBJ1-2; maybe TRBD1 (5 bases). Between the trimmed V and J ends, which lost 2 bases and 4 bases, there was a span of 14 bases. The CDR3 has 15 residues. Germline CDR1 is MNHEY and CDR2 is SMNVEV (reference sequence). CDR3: CASSLAGRNGYGYTF. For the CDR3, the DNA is TGTGCCAGCAGTTTAGCAGGGAGGAATGGCTATGGCTACACCTTC.

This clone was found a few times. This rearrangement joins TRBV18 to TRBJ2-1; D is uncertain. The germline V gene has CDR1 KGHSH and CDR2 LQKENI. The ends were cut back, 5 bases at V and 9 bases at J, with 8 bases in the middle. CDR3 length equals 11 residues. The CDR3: CASSFRGEQFF. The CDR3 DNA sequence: TGTGCCAGCTCATTTCGCGGTGAGCAGTTCTTC.

This chain's CDR3 is CASSAGTGVGNEQFF. The CDR3 DNA reads TGCGCCAGCAGCGCGGGGACAGGGGTCGGGAATGAGCAGTTCTTC. The V call is TRBV5-1, the J call TRBJ2-1, with 10 bases matching TRBD1. This CDR3 has 15 residues. After removal of 4 bases from V and 7 bases from J, the junction contained 8 bases not matched to a gene. The germline V gene encodes CDR1 SGHRS and CDR2 YFSETQ.

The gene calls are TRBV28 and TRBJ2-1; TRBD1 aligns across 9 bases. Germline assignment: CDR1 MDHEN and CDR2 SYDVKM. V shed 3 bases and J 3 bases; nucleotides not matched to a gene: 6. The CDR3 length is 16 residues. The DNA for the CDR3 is TGTGCCAGCAGTTTCATCCGGGGACAGGGCTACAATGAGCAGTTCTTC. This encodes CASSFIRGQGYNEQFF. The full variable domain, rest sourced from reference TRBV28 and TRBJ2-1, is DVKVTQSSRYLVKRTGEKVFLECVQDMDHENMFWYRQDPGLGLRLIYFSYDVKMKEKGDIPEGYSVSREKKERFSLILESASTNQTSMYLCASSFIRGQGYNEQFFGPGTRLTVL.

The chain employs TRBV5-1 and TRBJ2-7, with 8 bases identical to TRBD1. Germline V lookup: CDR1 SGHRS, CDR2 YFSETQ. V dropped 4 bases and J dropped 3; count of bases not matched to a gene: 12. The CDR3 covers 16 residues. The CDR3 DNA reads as TGCGCCAGCAGCACGGGACAGGTAAACACCTACTACGAGCAGTACTTC. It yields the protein CASSTGQVNTYYEQYF.